The entry below gives a single T cell receptor beta chain sequence along with its context. CDR1 LGHDT and CDR2 YNNKEL come from the germline V gene (reference sequence). V gave up 1 base and J gave up 3 bases, with 13 bases separating them. The length of the CDR3 is 15 residues. Data came from immunoSEQ multiplex PCR; TCRdb stores just in-frame clones and leaves some out. The data contain around 260,000 clones, about 90% of them singletons. This record comes from a study of blood T cell repertoires in COVID-19. About the research overall: Sites in the United States, Italy and Spain provided acute and convalescent COVID-19 samples. The analysed material was cDNA or gDNA that came from T cells, B-cell-depleted T cells, or PBMCs.

The chain has TRBV3-1 (or the pseudogene TRBV3-2) and TRBJ2-7; tentative D call: TRBD1 (6 bases). The sequenced sample consisted of peripheral blood. The TCR originated in a person under 35 with COVID-19, enrolled during active disease. Written as DNA, the CDR3 is TGTGCCAGCAGCCAAGTTCCTCGACAGGACTACGAGCAGTACTTC. Protein sequence: CASSQVPRQDYEQYF.